This TCR beta chain was profiled in a study of TIL therapy for anti-PD-1-resistant metastatic lung cancer. The study, taken as a whole, reports: Compared with baseline intratumoral T cells, expanded TIL cultures were more clonal and less diverse (approximately 6.6% vs 31%).

CDR3 length: 11 residues. V dropped 3 bases and J dropped 13 bases, with 7 bases sitting between them. Germline V gene lookup returns CDR1 SGHTA and CDR2 FQGNSA. On this clone: Antigen: not known.

Time point of the sample: pre-treatment sample, taken before nivolumab and TIL therapy. The tumor samples were excised metastases, mostly pleural nodules or supraclavicular lymph nodes. Sequencing used immunoSEQ v3. Generated by immunoSEQ multiplex PCR, the TCRdb table keeps only in-frame clones and is missing some. The table has 95,000 or so clones, 55% to 75% seen once. The gene calls are TRBV7-2 and TRBJ2-6, with D hard to call. The sample was tumor tissue, taken at baseline. This receptor was identified in a person between 25 and 79 years old with non-small cell lung cancer. The CDR3 DNA sequence: TGTGCCAGCAGCTTCTTGAATGTCCTGACTTTC. This gives the protein CASSFLNVLTF.